A selection of T cell receptor beta chains follows, all from one sample in a study of patients and donors after allogeneic stem cell transplantation. TCRdb recomputed calls from the RT-PCR reads with MiXCR, one row per CDR3 protein. The table includes 400,000 to 500,000 distinct CDR3 sequences, approximately 16% detected once. The sample consisted of blood, either unsorted or a sorted T cell fraction (not recorded which). These TCRs come from a human donor who was either an allogeneic HSCT recipient or a stem cell or donor lymphocyte infusion donor (not recorded which). It is not recorded whose cells these are; they may come from a transplant donor. Each CDR3 is given with its conserved first and last residue. The order of the fields is clone size, D gene, V gene, J gene, CDR3 protein, CDR3 DNA. A D gene is named only where the DNA matches it firmly. Expanded clones are given a class, and other clones once, few, many or no size at all.

>-|-|TRBV29-1|TRBJ1-2
CSVWGQGEGGYTF
TGCAGCGTATGGGGGCAGGGTGAGGGTGGCTACACCTTC
>-|-|TRBV14|TRBJ2-7
CASSQSTWRSSYEQYF
TGTGCCAGCAGCCAATCCACCTGGCGGAGCTCCTACGAGCAGTACTTC
>few|-|TRBV28|TRBJ2-1
CASRTGLGEQFF
TGTGCCAGCAGAACAGGGTTGGGTGAGCAGTTCTTC
>-|-|TRBV7-8|TRBJ2-7
CASSAARDRSYEQYF
TGTGCCAGCAGCGCAGCGAGGGACCGCTCCTACGAGCAGTACTTC
>-|-|TRBV7-7|TRBJ2-2
CASRPNANTGELFF
TGTGCCAGCAGACCGAACGCAAACACCGGGGAGCTGTTTTTT
>few|-|TRBV4-1|TRBJ1-2
CASSQEPRSGYTF
TGCGCCAGCAGCCAAGAACCCCGATCAGGCTACACCTTC
>-|-|TRBV24-1|TRBJ1-4
CATSVQPVDEKLFF
TGTGCCACCAGTGTACAGCCAGTGGATGAAAAACTGTTTTTT
>many|TRBD1|TRBV12-3/TRBV12-4|TRBJ1-1
CASSITGVNTEAFF
TGTGCCAGCAGTATTACAGGGGTGAACACTGAAGCTTTCTTT
>few|-|TRBV4-1|TRBJ1-3
CASSQDTSGNTIYF
TGCGCCAGCAGCCAAGACACCTCTGGAAACACCATATATTTT
>-|TRBD2|TRBV3-1|TRBJ2-7
CASSRLAGGGNEQYF
TGTGCCAGCAGCCGCCTAGCGGGGGGAGGAAATGAGCAGTACTTC
>few|TRBD2|TRBV12-3/TRBV12-4|TRBJ2-1
CASRSTVAGASFF
TGTGCCAGCAGGTCGACTGTAGCGGGAGCTTCATTCTTC
>few|-|TRBV2|TRBJ1-5
CASRQGTDQPQHF
TGTGCCAGCAGACAGGGAACGGATCAGCCCCAGCATTTT
>many|TRBD1|TRBV6-1|TRBJ1-4
CASRGQGWDEKLFF
TGTGCCAGCAGAGGACAGGGGTGGGATGAAAAACTGTTTTTT
>few|TRBD2|TRBV12-3/TRBV12-4|TRBJ2-1
CASSLFLAGVFNEQFF
TGTGCCAGCAGTTTGTTTCTAGCGGGGGTCTTTAATGAGCAGTTCTTC
>many|-|TRBV7-9|TRBJ2-6
CASSSRGANVLTF
TGTGCCAGCAGCTCACGTGGTGCCAACGTCCTGACTTTC
>-|TRBD2|TRBV5-8|TRBJ2-7
CASSLAGTSGSSYEQYF
TGTGCCAGCAGCTTGGCCGGGACTAGCGGGAGCTCCTACGAGCAGTACTTC
>-|TRBD2|TRBV11-2|TRBJ2-1
CASRVLAGGHEQFF
TGTGCCAGCAGGGTCCTAGCGGGGGGGCATGAGCAGTTCTTC
>few|TRBD1|TRBV13|TRBJ1-6
CASSLRGRVDYYNSPLHF
TGTGCCAGCAGCTTAAGGGGGCGGGTCGATTACTATAATTCACCCCTCCACTTT
>few|-|TRBV10-3|TRBJ1-4
CAISESTGTEKLFF
TGTGCCATCAGTGAGTCGACCGGGACGGAAAAACTGTTTTTT
>-|TRBD2|TRBV5-1|TRBJ2-2
CASSQAGGADTGELFF
TGCGCCAGCAGCCAGGCGGGGGGCGCCGACACCGGGGAGCTGTTTTTT
>few|-|TRBV21-1|TRBJ1-2
CASSKDAYGYTF
TGTGCCAGCAGCAAAGATGCGTATGGCTACACCTTC
>-|-|TRBV12-3/TRBV12-4|TRBJ1-3
CASSFGDSTGNTIYF
TGTGCCAGCAGTTTTGGTGACAGTACTGGAAACACCATATATTTT
>-|-|TRBV30|TRBJ1-5
CAWNTNSNQPQHF
TGTGCCTGGAACACCAATAGCAATCAGCCCCAGCATTTT
>few|-|TRBV27|TRBJ2-7
CASSPLRGRALPLYEQYF
TGTGCCAGCAGTCCGCTACGAGGCAGGGCCCTCCCCCTCTACGAGCAGTACTTC
>-|TRBD2|TRBV3-1|TRBJ2-1
CASSPVGLAGYGEQFF
TGTGCCAGCAGCCCCGTGGGACTAGCGGGATACGGTGAGCAGTTCTTC
>few|-|TRBV12-3/TRBV12-4|TRBJ2-5
CASSPGGRRETQYF
TGTGCCAGCAGCCCCGGGGGGCGGAGAGAGACCCAGTACTTC
>many|TRBD2|TRBV19|TRBJ2-1
CASSIGTSGRPYNEQFF
TGTGCCAGTAGTATCGGGACTAGCGGGAGGCCATACAATGAGCAGTTCTTC
>few|-|TRBV4-3|TRBJ1-1
CASSQDGSNTEAFF
TGCGCCAGCAGCCAAGATGGCTCGAACACTGAAGCTTTCTTT
>-|TRBD2|TRBV9|TRBJ2-1
CASSGGLLAGSYNEQFF
TGTGCCAGCAGCGGGGGGTTGCTAGCGGGGTCCTACAATGAGCAGTTCTTC
>many|-|TRBV24-1|TRBJ2-1
CATSDLGLAENNEQFF
TGTGCCACCAGTGATTTAGGGCTAGCAGAGAACAATGAGCAGTTCTTC
>-|TRBD2|TRBV30|TRBJ2-5
CAWSVGLARETQYF
TGTGCCTGGAGTGTGGGACTAGCGAGGGAGACCCAGTACTTC
>few|-|TRBV4-1|TRBJ2-7
CASSPKQQTPYEQYF
TGCGCCAGCTCGCCGAAACAGCAAACTCCCTACGAGCAGTACTTC
>-|-|TRBV5-1|TRBJ2-3
CASSLAFDTQYF
TGCGCCAGCAGCTTGGCCTTTGATACGCAGTATTTT
>few|-|TRBV4-1|TRBJ2-7
CASSQKFVSVFYEQYF
TGCGCCAGCAGCCAAAAGTTCGTGTCAGTATTCTACGAGCAGTACTTC
>-|TRBD1|TRBV29-1|TRBJ1-1
CSGADRGDTEAFF
TGCAGCGGTGCCGACAGGGGGGACACTGAAGCTTTCTTT
>-|-|TRBV12-3/TRBV12-4|TRBJ1-5
CASSLGAGWGPQHF
TGTGCCAGCAGTTTAGGGGCGGGTTGGGGACCCCAGCATTTT
>few|-|TRBV7-3|TRBJ2-7
CASSFTLGREHYEQYF
TGTGCCAGCAGCTTCACTCTCGGCAGGGAACACTACGAGCAGTACTTC
>-|-|TRBV20-1|TRBJ2-3
CSARRGRGRTDTQYF
TGCAGTGCTAGGCGAGGGCGGGGGCGCACAGATACGCAGTATTTT
>once|-|TRBV18|TRBJ2-4
CASSPTGLVIAKNIQYF
TGTGCCAGCTCACCGACGGGACTCGTTATAGCCAAAAACATTCAGTACTTC
>-|TRBD1|TRBV12-3/TRBV12-4|TRBJ2-7
CASSNRGDEQYF
TGTGCCAGCAGTAACAGGGGCGACGAGCAGTACTTC
>-|-|TRBV20-1|TRBJ2-7
CSARVRTSSYEQYF
TGCAGTGCTAGAGTCAGGACCTCCTCCTACGAGCAGTACTTC
>few|TRBD1|TRBV3-1|TRBJ2-7
CASSQPGQGVYEQYF
TGTGCCAGCAGCCAACCGGGACAGGGGGTCTACGAGCAGTACTTC
>-|TRBD2|TRBV20-1|TRBJ2-3
CSARLAGSTDTQYF
TGCAGTGCTAGACTAGCGGGGTCCACAGATACGCAGTATTTT
>-|TRBD1|TRBV5-3|TRBJ2-2
CARSLPGTGPTNTGELFF
TGTGCCAGAAGCTTGCCCGGGACAGGGCCGACGAACACCGGGGAGCTGTTTTTT
>-|TRBD2|TRBV20-1|TRBJ2-5
CSAQASGGAVRPGQETQYF
TGCAGTGCCCAGGCTAGCGGGGGGGCCGTCAGACCGGGCCAAGAGACCCAGTACTTC
>few|-|TRBV20-1|TRBJ2-5
CSARDQGRVETQYF
TGCAGTGCTAGAGATCAGGGGCGCGTGGAGACCCAGTACTTC
>few|TRBD1|TRBV12-3/TRBV12-4|TRBJ1-2
CASSQDRIYGYTF
TGTGCCAGCAGTCAGGACAGGATCTATGGCTACACCTTC
>-|TRBD1|TRBV10-3|TRBJ2-7
CAISGDRVVFYF
TGTGCCATCAGTGGGGACAGGGTTGTTTTTTACTTC
>few|-|TRBV6-5|TRBJ2-3
CASSLGGFSTDTQYF
TGTGCCAGCAGTTTAGGCGGTTTTAGCACAGATACGCAGTATTTT
>-|TRBD1|TRBV5-1|TRBJ2-3
CASSLEGQGYDTQYF
TGCGCCAGCAGCTTGGAGGGACAGGGGTACGATACGCAGTATTTT
>few|TRBD1|TRBV5-4|TRBJ2-7
CASSYIDRDDYEQYF
TGTGCCAGCAGCTATATCGACAGGGACGACTACGAGCAGTACTTC